These 16 T cell receptor beta chains originate from one sample sequenced in a study of tumor-infiltrating lymphocytes in primary liver carcinoma. Extraction also yielded germline DNA, while blood RNA was obtained from unsorted whole blood. The authors made TCR beta cDNA from around 500 ng total RNA with a constant-region primer. Slightly modified ARM-PCR served as the procedure for the TCR beta libraries. These libraries came from three rounds of nested multiplex PCR. Amplification in the first two PCR rounds was performed using TRBV1-TRBV30 forward primers and a C-beta reverse primer for roughly 9 cycles each. One entry per CDR3 protein results from TCRdb running MiXCR on the multiplex PCR reads. Here the sample spans roughly 180,000 distinct CDR3 sequences, about 60% being singletons. Sample: peripheral blood. These receptors were collected from a man aged 40-49 years with primary liver carcinoma and hepatitis B virus infection.

The chain employs TRBV10-3 and TRBJ1-5; TRBD1 is a possible D gene (5 bases). Germline CDR1 reads ENHRY; CDR2 reads SYGVKD. There are 16 residues in the CDR3. With 6 bases removed from V and 0 bases from J, the gap between germline ends came to 15 bases. CDR3 DNA: TGTGCCATCAGCGTAATCAGGGATAATAGCAATCAGCCCCAGCATTTT. Its protein product is CAISVIRDNSNQPQHF.

Comment on this clonotype: The final CDR3 position lacks the conserved phenylalanine or tryptophan, pointing to a likely read error. This chain connects TRBV11-2 to TRBJ1-1; 7 bases fit TRBD1. This CDR3 spans 13 amino acids. V gave up 11 bases and J gave up 6 bases; unmatched junction bases: 12. CDR1 and CDR2 from the germline V gene are SGHAT and FQNNGV. CDR3 sequence: CAGCPDRMAEAFC. For the CDR3, the DNA is TGTGCCGGCTGCCCGGACAGGATGGCTGAAGCTTTCTGT.

This clonotype occurred once. Germline is not matched at one junction end, which may reflect a read error. The chain couples TRBV11-2 to TRBJ2-1; TRBD2 agrees at 8 bases. The CDR3 length is 17 residues. The germline gives CDR1 SGHAT, CDR2 FQNNGV. The CDR3 spells CAGSSGRGTRVYNEQFF. CDR3 DNA: TGTGCCGGCAGCTCCGGTCGTGGGACTAGAGTCTACAATGAGCAGTTCTTC.

This clonotype was observed at least ten times. The chain combines TRBV7-8 with TRBJ1-2; 9 bases are a match to TRBD1. The germline gives CDR1 SGHVS, CDR2 FQNEAQ. The trim removed 5 bases at V and 2 bases at J, leaving 6 bases unmatched. The CDR3 runs 15 residues. The CDR3 loop reads CASSPRTGVNYGYTF. The CDR3 DNA reads TGTGCCAGCAGCCCTCGGACAGGGGTGAACTATGGCTACACCTTC.

Only a few counts were recorded for this clonotype. This chain connects TRBV29-1 to TRBJ2-5; the match to TRBD2 covers 7 bases. Germline V gene sequence: CDR1 SQVTM, CDR2 ANQGSEA. With V trimmed by 5 bases and J by 7 bases, 7 bases remained unmatched. The CDR3 is 12 amino acids. Here the CDR3 DNA reads TGCAGCGTTCAACGGGAGGAGGGGACCCAGTACTTC. Its protein product is CSVQREEGTQYF.

In the case of this clonotype: Compared with germline, one end of the junction differs, possibly owing to a read error. The chain has TRBV4-1 and TRBJ1-5, with D unclear. Germline V gives CDR1 MGHRA, CDR2 YSYEKL. The CDR3 has 15 residues. CDR3 residues: CTSSQEPHGNQPQHF. The CDR3 bases are TGCACCAGCAGCCAAGAGCCACACGGCAATCAGCCCCAGCATTTT.

This clonotype was counted only a few times. The rearrangement uses TRBV12-3 or TRBV12-4 and TRBJ2-1; D is undetermined. V was trimmed by 3 bases and J by 4 bases, leaving 7 bases between them. This CDR3 has 13 residues. The CDR3 sequence: CASSFAGYNEQFF. DNA of the CDR3: TGTGCCAGCAGTTTTGCAGGATACAATGAGCAGTTCTTC.

Of note for this clonotype: The CDR3 carries no conserved terminal phenylalanine or tryptophan, so it likely arises from a read error. The gene calls are TRBV6-2 or TRBV6-3 and TRBJ2-7; 10 nucleotides agree with TRBD2. The CDR3 length is 15 residues. Germline assignment: CDR1 MNHEY and CDR2 SVGEGT. The V gene end was trimmed by 1 base and the J gene end by 5 bases; junction bases not matched to a gene: 5. CDR3 loop: CASSYLPGLANEQYL. In nucleotides, the CDR3 is TGTGCCAGCAGTTACTTACCGGGACTAGCGAACGAGCAGTACTTA.

In this sample, this clonotype turned up a few times. The rearrangement links TRBV12-5 to TRBJ2-7, with D perhaps matching TRBD1 (6 bases). The germline CDR1 and CDR2 sequences are LGHNT and FRNRAP. CDR3 length equals 15 residues. V lost 0 bases to trimming and J lost 2 bases, with 11 bases between them. CDR3 protein: CASGLVQGRPYEQYF. The CDR3 DNA reads TGTGCTAGTGGTTTGGTACAGGGCCGACCCTACGAGCAGTACTTC.

The chain joins TRBV6-5 to TRBJ2-7; D might be TRBD2 (6 bases). The CDR3 runs 15 residues. V gave up 2 bases and J gave up 2 bases, with 13 bases separating them. The germline V gene encodes CDR1 MNHEY and CDR2 SVGAGI. The CDR3, as DNA: TGTGCCAGCAGTTACGGCGTAGCGGTGGCCTACGAGCAGTACTTC. Its translation: CASSYGVAVAYEQYF.

This clonotype was counted between two and nine times. J is TRBJ1-1 and V is TRBV29-1, with no clear D. The CDR3 is 13 residues long. CDR1 is SQVTM and CDR2 is ANQGSEA in the germline V gene. Trimming stripped 7 bases from V and 1 base from J, with 13 bases between. CDR3 in amino acids: CSAPDPGNTEAFF. The CDR3 DNA reads as TGCAGCGCCCCTGACCCAGGGAACACTGAAGCTTTCTTT.

As to this clonotype: A much larger clone lies one base from this, so it may be a read error. The rearrangement links TRBV6-6 to TRBJ1-2; no definite D call. CDR1 and CDR2 (germline): MNHNY, SVGAGI (reference sequence). The length of the CDR3 is 15 residues. V was shortened by 4 bases and J by 1 base, with 13 bases between the two germline ends. CDR3 sequence: CASSLPKGVNYGYTF. The CDR3 bases are TGTGCCAGCAGTTTGCCGAAAGGAGTTAACTATGGCTACACCTTC.

About this clonotype itself: Its ends do not fully match the called genes, so a read error is possible. The chain recombines TRBV11-2 with TRBJ2-7, with TRBD1 matching 7 bases. The germline CDR1 and CDR2 sequences are SGHAT and FQNNGV. This CDR3 spans 15 amino acids. The CDR3 spells CASSTYGTAAYGQYF. CDR3 sequence (DNA): TGTGCCAGCTCGACTTACGGGACAGCTGCCTACGGGCAGTACTTC.

The chain couples TRBV28 to TRBJ2-3; 10 bases are shared with TRBD1. In germline, CDR1 is MDHEN, CDR2 SYDVKM. Germline trimming cut 5 bases from V and 3 bases from J; bases unmatched to any gene: 5. The CDR3 runs 15 residues. Written as DNA, the CDR3 is TGTGCCAGCAGTAGACAGGGGGCGCGGACAGATACGCAGTATTTT. This encodes CASSRQGARTDTQYF.

This CDR3 reads CASSTGTVADGYTF. CDR3 nucleotides: TGTGCCAGCAGCACCGGGACAGTGGCCGACGGCTACACCTTC. The chain links TRBV6-5 to TRBJ1-2; 7 bases agree with TRBD1. Germline lookup yields CDR1 MNHEY and CDR2 SVGAGI. V dropped 6 bases and J dropped 8; count of bases not matched to a gene: 12. The CDR3 consists of 14 residues.

With regard to this clonotype: Just one base apart from a much larger clone, this may be a read error. The chain joins TRBV29-1 to TRBJ2-5; D gene uncertain. The CDR3 consists of 10 residues. In germline, CDR1 is SQVTM, CDR2 ANQGSEA. CDR3 coding DNA: TGCAGCGCCGTGGCGGAGACCCAGCACTTC. It specifies CSAVAETQHF.